Here is one T cell receptor (beta chain) with its context. Profiling relied on immunoSEQ multiplex PCR, and the TCRdb table lists in-frame clones only, not all of them. The sample has about 120,000 clones, roughly 86% seen once. Trimming shortened V by 2 bases and J by 8 bases, and 16 bases separated the two germline ends. CDR3 length: 15 amino acids. CDR1 and CDR2 from the germline V gene are MNHNS and SASEGT. This entry comes from a study of control samples from healthy donors and cancer patients. The rearrangement links TRBV6-1 to TRBJ1-5; D might be TRBD1 (6 bases). Sequencing used blood. The TCR sequence derives from a man in his 60s in good health. CDR3 residues: CASSESMGAEEPQHF. The CDR3 DNA sequence: TGTGCCAGCAGTGAATCTATGGGGGCTGAAGAGCCCCAGCATTTT.